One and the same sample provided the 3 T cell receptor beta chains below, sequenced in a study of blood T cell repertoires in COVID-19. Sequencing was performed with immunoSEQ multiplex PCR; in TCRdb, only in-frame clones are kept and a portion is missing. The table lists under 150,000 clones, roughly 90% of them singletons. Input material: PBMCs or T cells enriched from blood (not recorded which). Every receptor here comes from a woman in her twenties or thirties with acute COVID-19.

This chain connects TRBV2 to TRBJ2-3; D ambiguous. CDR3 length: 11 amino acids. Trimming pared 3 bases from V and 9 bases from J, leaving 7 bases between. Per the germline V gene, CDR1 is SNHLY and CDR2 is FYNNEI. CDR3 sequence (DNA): TGTGCCAGCAGTGACCATGGCACGCAGTATTTT. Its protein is CASSDHGTQYF.

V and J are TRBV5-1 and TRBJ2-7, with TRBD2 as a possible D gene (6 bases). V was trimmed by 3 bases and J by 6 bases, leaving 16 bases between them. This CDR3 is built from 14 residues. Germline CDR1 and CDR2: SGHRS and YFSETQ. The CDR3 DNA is TGCGCCAGCAGCTGGGACTCATCGCAAACCGAGCAGTACTTC. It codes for CASSWDSSQTEQYF.

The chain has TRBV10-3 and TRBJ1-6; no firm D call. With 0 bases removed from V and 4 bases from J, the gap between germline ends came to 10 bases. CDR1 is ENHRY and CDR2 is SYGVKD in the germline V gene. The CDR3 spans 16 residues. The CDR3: CAISESDGGYNSPLHF. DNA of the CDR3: TGTGCCATCAGTGAGTCGGACGGAGGATATAATTCACCCCTCCACTTT.